This T cell receptor (beta chain) appears in the sequencing data of a study of T cells expressing NK-cell markers (TCRdb year 2020). Broadly, across the study: In sorted CD3+CD56+NKG2C+, CD3+CD56+NKG2C- and CD3+CD56-NKG2C+ T-cell subsets from eight donors, TCR beta-chain repertoires were profiled. Seven of the eight sequenced donors were HCMV-seropositive and one was HCMV-seronegative. The study sequenced eight donors, all healthy volunteers chosen at random: three men and five women. Illumina HiSeq 2000/2500, MiSeq or NextSeq was used to sequence libraries as 2 x 150 bp reads.

Comments on this clonotype: Its antigen specificity is not known.

The germline V gene supplies CDR1 ENHRY and CDR2 SYGVKD. The CDR3 sequence holds 14 residues, the cysteine and phenylalanine included. A DNA sequence was not provided. Results and caveats for the whole study, not just this receptor: In roughly six donors, the dominant CD3+CD56+NKG2C+ clonotypes ranked among the top 10 CD8+ clonotypes, making up about 1.0-8% of CD8+ T cells. Whether the expanded NKG2C-expressing T cell clones were specific for HCMV antigens was left unclear. Those dominant clonotypes were again the most abundant among CD3+CD56-NKG2C+ cells in a few donors, at about 28.3-60.1%.

TCRdb shows the sequencer as Illumina HiSeq 2000. TCR beta cDNA libraries were made by 5'RACE template switching that added a universal primer site and unique molecular identifiers. Synthesis of cDNA was primed from the TCR beta constant segment and was followed by two consecutive PCR amplification steps. The authors' analysis ran thus. MIGEC was used to demultiplex reads and group reads by UMI, and MiTCR was used to assemble and quantify clonotypes. To exclude erroneous sequences, only TCR cDNA sequences supported by at least two reads were retained. The tcR package was used for downstream repertoire analysis, and clonotypes were matched between fractions using CDR3 nucleotide sequence together with V segment. VDJmatch was used to annotate antigen specificity against VDJdb, with one amino acid substitution in CDR3 permitted. TCRdb reprocessed the reads, and each CDR3 protein sequence is entered once, without DNA. TCRdb, not the original authors, processed these V and J calls. The data table for this sample lists under 200,000 distinct CDR3 sequences. Roughly 20% of the sample lies in the top ten.

To determine HCMV serostatus, a commercial ELISA kit was used to detect HCMV-specific IgG in serum. Peripheral blood mononuclear cells were isolated from blood by Ficoll density gradient centrifugation. The sample taken for sequencing was blood T cells: a sorted CD56 or NKG2C T cell subset, CD4+ or CD8+ T cells, or bulk PBMC T cells (not recorded which). This TCR came from a woman aged 18 to 75 in good health. The rearrangement joined TRBV10-3 to TRBJ1-6; the D gene TCRdb calls, TRBD1, cannot be checked with no DNA. This receptor has the CDR3 CATSRDPDNSPLHF.